This paragraph covers one TCR beta chain sequence. Its antigen remains unknown. A second roughly 6 to 11 cycle PCR used barcoded and J-beta primers. TCRdb reanalysed the 5' RACE reads using MiXCR and keeps one entry per CDR3 protein. Here the sample spans 800,000 or so distinct CDR3 sequences, 20% to 25% being singletons. The sample is drawn from a study of blood T cells in healthy people across ages. Regarding the study as a whole: Naive T cell percentage by flow cytometry tracked strongly with beta diversity.

The CDR3 runs 13 residues. Germline V gene sequence: CDR1 MNHEY, CDR2 SMNVEV (reference sequence). The data also belong to a second study, concerning T cells of mothers and their children.

This sequence originates from a boy between 10 and 17 years old in good health. The chain uses TRBV27 and TRBJ2-5; 8 bases are a match to TRBD2. The closer fit of TRBJ2-1 to the DNA end suggests the J call may be wrong. The sample consisted of blood. The DNA for the CDR3 is TGTGCCAGCAGTTGGACTAGCCCCAATGAGCAGTTCTTC. Translated, it gives CASSWTSPNEQFF.